This TCR beta chain originates from a study of cytomegalovirus exposure and HLA in healthy donors. Study-level background: Genetic ancestry analysis placed 81% of the 398 donors that were genotyped in the Caucasian-associated cluster.

The PCR ran on 60 Vbeta and 13 Jbeta primers. Using immunoSEQ multiplex PCR, the repertoire was profiled, and TCRdb retains in-frame clones only, with some absent. The sample yields some 97,000 clones, 76% seen once. The CDR3 has 16 residues. The germline CDR1 and CDR2 sequences are MNHEY and SVGAGI. V lost 3 bases to trimming and J lost 3 bases; unmatched junction nucleotides: 7. The TCR sequence derives from a woman in her forties or fifties in good health and CMV-seropositive. Sequences were obtained from PBMCs. The rearrangement links TRBV6-5 to TRBJ2-1; 8 nucleotides match TRBD2. Written as DNA, the CDR3 is TGTGCCAGCAGTTATCTAGCGGGCAGCTACTACAATGAGCAGTTCTTC. Encoded protein: CASSYLAGSYYNEQFF.